Presented here are 16 T cell receptor beta chains from one specimen sequenced in a study of cytomegalovirus exposure and HLA in healthy donors. With 60 Vbeta and 13 Jbeta primers, the PCR was carried out. Data came from immunoSEQ multiplex PCR; TCRdb stores just in-frame clones and leaves some out. The sample lists under 200,000 clones, around four fifths occurring once. The sample comprised PBMCs. Receptor source: a girl aged 2 to 9 in good health and CMV-seropositive.

This chain connects TRBV15 to TRBJ2-3; D may be TRBD1 (5 bases). V lost 1 base to trimming and J lost 6 bases, with 8 bases between them. Germline V gene sequence: CDR1 LNHNV, CDR2 YYDKDF (reference sequence). CDR3 length equals 13 residues. The CDR3 region has the DNA TGTGCCACCAGCAGAGCAAACAGGGATACGCAGTATTTT. The encoded protein is CATSRANRDTQYF.

The rearrangement links TRBV18 to TRBJ1-4; 7 bases are a match to TRBD1. Germline assignment: CDR1 KGHSH and CDR2 LQKENI. This CDR3 is built from 16 residues. Trimming removed 0 bases from V and 8 bases from J; junction bases left unmatched: 9. The CDR3 sequence: CASSPPGQFGGEKLFF. In DNA, the CDR3 is TGTGCCAGCTCACCACCGGGACAGTTTGGAGGGGAAAAACTGTTTTTT.

V usage is TRBV19 and J usage is TRBJ1-5, with 8 bases lining up with TRBD1. With V trimmed by 8 bases and J by 5 bases, 2 bases remained unmatched. CDR1 and CDR2 (germline): LNHDA, SQIVND (reference sequence). The CDR3 has 12 amino acids. The CDR3 is CASGQGDQPQHF. In DNA form, the CDR3 reads TGTGCCAGTGGACAGGGCGATCAGCCCCAGCATTTT.

The chain uses TRBV19 and TRBJ1-2; D might be TRBD1 (6 bases). The ends were cut back, 6 bases at V and 7 bases at J, with 9 bases in the middle. CDR3 length equals 11 residues. The germline CDR1 and CDR2 sequences are LNHDA and SQIVND (reference sequence). CDR3 sequence reads: CASSTGTGYTF. The CDR3 DNA sequence: TGTGCCAGTAGCACAGGGACTGGCTACACCTTC.

This chain links TRBV30 with TRBJ2-7; 7 bases match TRBD1. CDR1 and CDR2 from the germline V gene are GTSNPN and SVGIG (reference sequence). The CDR3 is 13 residues long. V lost 3 bases to trimming and J lost 2 bases; unmatched junction nucleotides: 4. The DNA of the CDR3 is TGTGCCTGGAGAAACAGGGGCGCCTACGAGCAGTACTTC. Amino acid sequence: CAWRNRGAYEQYF.

A note on this clone: A junction boundary mismatches the germline segment, possibly from a read error. The sample has other DNA sequences that encode this CDR3 too. The rearrangement uses TRBV30 and TRBJ2-6; D perhaps matches TRBD2 (7 bases). In germline, CDR1 is GTSNPN, CDR2 SVGIG (reference sequence). This CDR3 region has 15 residues. CDR3 in amino acids: CAWSKGGTGANVLTF. For the CDR3, the DNA is TGTGCCTGGAGTAAGGGGGGGACTGGGGCTAACGTCCTGACTTTC. The whole variable domain, filled in from reference TRBV30 and TRBJ2-6, reads SQTIHQWPATLVQPVGSPLSLECTVEGTSNPNLYWYRQAAGRGLQLLFYSVGIGQISSEVPQNLSASRPQDRQFILSSKKLLLSDSGFYLCAWSKGGTGANVLTFGAGSRLTVL.

The V and J genes are TRBV9 and TRBJ1-6, with D possibly being TRBD1 (6 bases). CDR3 size: 13 residues. The V and J ends lost 8 bases and 9 bases respectively, with 15 bases between them. Germline V gives CDR1 SGDLS, CDR2 YYNGEE. CDR3 coding DNA: TGTGCCAGTACCGCGGGGGGCCCTTCACCCCTCCACTTT. Its translation is CASTAGGPSPLHF.

For the CDR3, the DNA is TGTGCCTGGACAGGGGGCAAGGCTGAAAAACTGTTTTTT. Protein sequence: CAWTGGKAEKLFF. The chain is built from TRBV30 and TRBJ1-4, with TRBD1 matching 8 bases. V trimming: 4 bases; J trimming: 7 bases; junction bases outside the gene matches: 5. This CDR3 has 13 amino acids. Germline CDR1 reads GTSNPN; CDR2 reads SVGIG (reference sequence).

The chain employs TRBV28 and TRBJ2-1; 7 bases fit TRBD2. The V gene end was trimmed by 5 bases and the J gene end by 6 bases; junction bases not matched to a gene: 10. Germline CDR1 MDHEN, CDR2 SYDVKM. This CDR3 has 15 residues. In DNA form, the CDR3 reads TGTGCCAGCAGTGATAGGGCGGGAGCGGGCAATGAGCAGTTCTTC. This sequence encodes CASSDRAGAGNEQFF.

CDR3 sequence reads: CASSARTGPSNTEAFF. For the CDR3, the DNA is TGTGCCAGCAGCGCCCGGACAGGGCCCTCGAACACTGAAGCTTTCTTT. The chain couples TRBV5-6 to TRBJ1-1; TRBD1 matches 8 bases. This CDR3 is built from 16 residues. Trimming took 4 bases from V and 1 from J; bases not matched to a gene: 9. In germline, CDR1 is SGHDT, CDR2 YYEEEE.

Concerning this clone itself: One junction end does not reproduce the germline sequence, and a read error may be involved. The V and J genes are TRBV13 and TRBJ2-1, with a weak D call TRBD1 (6 bases). This CDR3 has 13 residues. The V gene's germline CDR1 is PRHDT and CDR2 FYEKMQ (reference sequence). The CDR3 DNA is TGTGCCAGCAGCCTTTCCCACGGACAGTCCCGGATCTTC. Its translation: CASSLSHGQSRIF.

CDR3 amino acids: CASSPQKGQENYGYTF. In nucleotides, the CDR3 is TGCGCCAGCAGCCCGCAAAAAGGACAGGAGAACTATGGCTACACCTTC. This sequence joins TRBV4-1 and TRBJ1-2, with TRBD1 identical over 7 bases. Germline V gene lookup returns CDR1 MGHRA and CDR2 YSYEKL. The CDR3 totals 16 residues. V lost 4 bases and J lost 2; bases outside the gene matches: 10.

The chain uses TRBV30 and TRBJ2-7; TRBD2 matches 11 bases. This CDR3 region has 14 residues. In germline, CDR1 is GTSNPN, CDR2 SVGIG (reference sequence). J was trimmed by 7 bases and V by 1 base; bases with no gene match: 6. Written as DNA, the CDR3 is TGTGCCTGGAGTGCACTAGCGGGAGCGGTAGAGCAGTACTTC. It is translated as CAWSALAGAVEQYF.

The chain links TRBV28 to TRBJ2-2, with D possibly matching TRBD1 (6 bases). Germline V gene sequence: CDR1 MDHEN, CDR2 SYDVKM. Trimming cost V 10 bases and J 8 bases, with 11 bases left between them. This CDR3 is built from 11 residues. The CDR3: CATNREGELFF. The DNA of the CDR3 is TGTGCCACTAACAGGGAAGGGGAGCTGTTTTTT.

The chain is built from TRBV7-2 and TRBJ2-2, with TRBD2 identical over 8 bases. The CDR3 consists of 15 residues. V was clipped by 7 bases and J by 3 bases; unmatched bases: 7. Germline CDR1 reads SGHTA; CDR2 reads FQGNSA. CDR3 sequence (DNA): TGTGCCAGCACCTTTACTAGCGGCCACACCGGGGAGCTGTTTTTT. This encodes CASTFTSGHTGELFF.

V gene TRBV19 combines with J gene TRBJ1-1; TRBD1 matches 8 bases. The germline V gene encodes CDR1 LNHDA and CDR2 SQIVND (reference sequence). V was pared by 8 bases and J by 3 bases, with 5 bases of the junction left unmatched. CDR3 length: 13 amino acids. The chain's CDR3 is CASADRVDTEAFF. For the CDR3, the DNA is TGTGCCAGTGCGGACAGGGTGGACACTGAAGCTTTCTTT.